Sequencing of this T cell receptor beta chain was carried out in a study of identifying expanded T cells in peripheral blood. This table comes from immunoSEQ multiplex PCR, and its TCRdb copy is limited to in-frame clones, with some not included. Counted here are nearly 60,000 clones, about nine tenths occurring once; the ten biggest clones make up 3% to 4%. V shed 4 bases and J 8 bases; nucleotides not matched to a gene: 14. Germline CDR1 and CDR2: LNHDA and SQIVND (reference sequence). This CDR3 contains 16 residues. The chain links TRBV19 to TRBJ1-5; 7 nucleotides match TRBD1. This TCR came from a person aged 18 to 70 in good health. The sample comprised blood. CDR3: CASSTILGRTGEPQHF. CDR3 DNA sequence: TGTGCCAGTAGTACAATTTTGGGGCGGACAGGCGAGCCCCAGCATTTT.